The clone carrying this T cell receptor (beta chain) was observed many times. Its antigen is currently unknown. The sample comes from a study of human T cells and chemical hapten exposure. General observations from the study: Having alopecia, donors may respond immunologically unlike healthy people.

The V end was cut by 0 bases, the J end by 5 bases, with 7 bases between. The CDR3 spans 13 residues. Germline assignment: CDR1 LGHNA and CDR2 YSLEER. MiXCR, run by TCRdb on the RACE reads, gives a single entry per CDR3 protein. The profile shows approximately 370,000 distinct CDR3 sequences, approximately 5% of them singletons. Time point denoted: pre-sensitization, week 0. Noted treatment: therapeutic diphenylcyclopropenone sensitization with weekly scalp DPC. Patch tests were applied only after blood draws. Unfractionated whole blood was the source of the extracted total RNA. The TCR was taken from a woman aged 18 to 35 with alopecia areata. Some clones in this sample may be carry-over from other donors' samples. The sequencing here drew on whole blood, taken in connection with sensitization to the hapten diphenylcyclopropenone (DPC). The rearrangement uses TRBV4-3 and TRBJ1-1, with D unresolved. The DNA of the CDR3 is TGCGCCAGCAGCCAAGAGGCGGGGACTGAAGCTTTCTTT. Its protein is CASSQEAGTEAFF.